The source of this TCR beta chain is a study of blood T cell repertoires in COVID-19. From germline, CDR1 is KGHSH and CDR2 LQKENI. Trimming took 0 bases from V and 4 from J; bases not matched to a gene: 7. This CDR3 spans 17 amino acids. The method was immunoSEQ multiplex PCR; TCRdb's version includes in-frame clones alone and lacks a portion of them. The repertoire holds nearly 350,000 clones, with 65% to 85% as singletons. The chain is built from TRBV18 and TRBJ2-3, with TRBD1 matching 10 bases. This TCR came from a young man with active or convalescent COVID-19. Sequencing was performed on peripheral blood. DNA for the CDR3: TGTGCCAGCTCACCACCGGACGGGACAGGGGTGGCAGATACGCAGTATTTT. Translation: CASSPPDGTGVADTQYF.